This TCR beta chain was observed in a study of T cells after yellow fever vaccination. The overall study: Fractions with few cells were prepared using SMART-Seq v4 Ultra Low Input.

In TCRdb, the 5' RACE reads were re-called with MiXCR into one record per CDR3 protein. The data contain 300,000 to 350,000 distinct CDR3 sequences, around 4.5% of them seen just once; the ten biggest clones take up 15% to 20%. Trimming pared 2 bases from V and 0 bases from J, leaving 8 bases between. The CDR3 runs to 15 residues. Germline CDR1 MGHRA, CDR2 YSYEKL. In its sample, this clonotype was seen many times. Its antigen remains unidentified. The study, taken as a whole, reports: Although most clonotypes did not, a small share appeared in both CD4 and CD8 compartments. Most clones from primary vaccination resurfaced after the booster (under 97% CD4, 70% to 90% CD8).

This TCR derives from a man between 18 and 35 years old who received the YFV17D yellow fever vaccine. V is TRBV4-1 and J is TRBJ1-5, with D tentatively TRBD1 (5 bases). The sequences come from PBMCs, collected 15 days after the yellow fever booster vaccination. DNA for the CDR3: TGCGCCAGCAGCCAAAGACAGTATAGCAATCAGCCCCAGCATTTT. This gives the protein CASSQRQYSNQPQHF.